This T cell receptor beta chain was profiled in a study of T cell responses to AZD1222 COVID-19 vaccine. Clones were read by immunoSEQ multiplex PCR, and TCRdb kept only the in-frame ones, dropping some. In the table there are about 78,000 clones, around 90% of which are singletons. Study-wide results and limits: Donors were largely white British and mainly female; clonal diversity was possibly underestimated.

A remark on this clone: Its specificity is not known.

CDR3 length equals 14 residues. The V gene's germline CDR1 is MNHEY and CDR2 SVGAGI. After removal of 7 bases from V and 4 bases from J, the junction contained 2 bases not matched to a gene. The V gene is TRBV6-5, the J gene TRBJ2-1, with 12 bases identical to TRBD2. The origin of this receptor is an adult in good health. The source material was peripheral blood, sampled on day 0 of AZD1222 vaccination. CDR3 coding DNA: TGTGCCAGCAAAACTAGCGGGAGGTACAATGAGCAGTTCTTC. Translation gives CASKTSGRYNEQFF.